The rows below give T cell receptor beta chains drawn from one sample of a study of shared clonotypes between healthy human individuals. The repertoire was sequenced with immunoSEQ multiplex PCR; TCRdb's copy has only in-frame clones and lacks some. This table holds about 2 million clones, just under 95% found once. Sequencing was carried out using naive CD8+ T cells sorted from blood. The receptors derive from a man younger than 30 in good health. Each CDR3 is given with its conserved first and last residue. The order of the fields is CDR3 DNA, CDR3 protein, D gene, CDR3 length, J gene, clone size, V gene. The D gene is left open where the match is weak. Clone sizes are given selectively: once, few, many, or a class where the clone is expanded.

TGTGCCAGCAGCTCTCAGGGGGATACGCAGTATTTT CASSSQGDTQYF . 12 TRBJ2-3 . TRBV11-2
TGTGCCAGCAGCCCACCAAGGTCTGAGGGGGGCCACTACGAGCAGTACTTC CASSPPRSEGGHYEQYF . 17 TRBJ2-7 once TRBV11-2
TGTGCCAGCAGTTGGGGAGCGGGAGAAAAAGGCGAGCAGTACTTC CASSWGAGEKGEQYF TRBD2 15 TRBJ2-7 . TRBV28
TGTGCCAGCAGCTCACAGGGGGGGACCGGGGAGCTGTTTTTT CASSSQGGTGELFF . 14 TRBJ2-2 . TRBV11-2
TGTGCCAGCAGCGACCAGAACACCGGGGAGCTGTTTTTT CASSDQNTGELFF . 13 TRBJ2-2 . TRBV9
TGCGCCAGCAGCTTGGAACTCTCGATCTATGGCTACACCTTC CASSLELSIYGYTF . 14 TRBJ1-2 . TRBV5-1
TGCGCCAGCAGCTTGGCGGCAGGGGACGAGCAGTACTTC CASSLAAGDEQYF . 13 TRBJ2-7 once TRBV5-1
TGCGCCAGCAGCCCTACACTAGCGGGAGGGACCGGGGAGCTGTTTTTT CASSPTLAGGTGELFF TRBD2 16 TRBJ2-2 . TRBV4-1
TGTGCCAGCAGTTTAAGTATCGTTGGAGGCTACACCTTC CASSLSIVGGYTF . 13 TRBJ1-2 . TRBV27
TGCGCCAGCAGCCCGGGACAGGGGGCAACCCAGACCTACGAGCAGTACTTC CASSPGQGATQTYEQYF TRBD1 17 TRBJ2-7 . TRBV4-1
TGCAGCGTTTCCCTGGAGGGTAATGAAAAACTGTTTTTT CSVSLEGNEKLFF . 13 TRBJ1-4 . TRBV29-1
TGTGCCAGTAGTATGAGGGGTAGGAACACTGAAGCTTTCTTT CASSMRGRNTEAFF . 14 TRBJ1-1 . TRBV19
TGTGCCAGCAGTTTCCTGGGGACTAGCGGGGGGCTTGAGCAGTTCTTC CASSFLGTSGGLEQFF TRBD2 16 TRBJ2-1 . TRBV27
TGCGCCAGCAGCCCCAGCCCGGGGGCCTACGAGCAGTACTTC CASSPSPGAYEQYF . 14 TRBJ2-7 . TRBV4-1
TGTGCCAGTAGACTCACGGAAAACACTGAAGCTTTCTTT CASRLTENTEAFF . 13 TRBJ1-1 . TRBV19
TGTGCCAGCAGCCTTGGACTAGCGGGAGGCTCCTACGAGCAGTACTTC CASSLGLAGGSYEQYF TRBD2 16 TRBJ2-7 . TRBV7-6
TGTGCCAGTAGTGGGGGACAGGGCTCGAACACCGGGGAGCTGTTTTTT CASSGGQGSNTGELFF TRBD1 16 TRBJ2-2 . TRBV19
TGTGCCAGCAGCCAGTCAGGATTCTCCTACGAGCAGTACTTC CASSQSGFSYEQYF . 14 TRBJ2-7 . TRBV7-6
TGTGCCAGCGATATAGCGGAGCCACCCGCGGAACAGTACTTC CASDIAEPPAEQYF . 14 TRBJ2-7 . TRBV2
TGTGCCAGCAGCCCGGACGGAGAGACCCAGTACTTC CASSPDGETQYF . 12 TRBJ2-5 . TRBV5-6
TGTGCTAGTGGTTTAAGTGGCAGGTTTGGCTACACCTTC CASGLSGRFGYTF . 13 TRBJ1-2 . TRBV12-5
TGTGCTAGTGGTTTGGTACAGGGACAGGTGAACACTGAAGCTTTCTTT CASGLVQGQVNTEAFF TRBD1 16 TRBJ1-1 . TRBV12-5